This T cell receptor (beta chain) was profiled in a study of cytomegalovirus exposure and HLA in healthy donors. Study background: The platform used for the 120 validation repertoires matched that of the approximately 620 first-cohort repertoires, a later analysis reported.

With respect to this clone: No antigen is known for it.

There are 15 residues in the CDR3. The trim removed 7 bases at V and 7 bases at J, leaving 7 bases unmatched. Germline V CDR1 and CDR2: MGHDK, SYGVNS. Repertoires were generated with immunoSEQ multiplex PCR, while TCRdb's copy carries only in-frame clones and drops some. The repertoire holds approximately 280,000 clones, with just over 85% as singletons. Study-level findings and limits: The tendency of first-cohort TCR clusters to co-occur in the 120 or so validation repertoires was identified by a subsequent analysis. The study listed roughly 160 cytomegalovirus-associated TCR beta chains.

The chain links TRBV25-1 to TRBJ2-1; 13 bases are a match to TRBD2. The sample comprised PBMCs. The sequence was collected from a woman aged 18 to 35 in good health and CMV-seronegative. The CDR3 region is CASTPGTSGVNEQFF. The CDR3 bases are TGTGCCAGCACTCCCGGGACTAGCGGGGTAAATGAGCAGTTCTTC.